What follows describes a single T cell receptor beta chain. The data are from a study of CD8 T cells in Susac syndrome. The CDR3 spans 13 residues. The germline V gene encodes CDR1 GTSNPN and CDR2 SVGIG (reference sequence). Trimming removed 2 bases from V and 4 bases from J, with 12 bases in between. An amount of RNA that ranged from about 0.45 to 1 ug was reverse transcribed with random hexamers. TCRdb independently ran MiXCR on the immunoSEQ multiplex PCR reads; one entry per CDR3 protein. This table has about 50,000 distinct CDR3 sequences, roughly 93% appearing once. The multiple sclerosis controls consisted of treatment-naive patients with relapsing-remitting disease, either stable or active.

The sequenced sample consisted of CD8+ T cells from PBMCs. This chain connects TRBV30 to TRBJ2-7; D is undetermined. The sequence was obtained from a human donor with multiple sclerosis. The CDR3: CAWSLGNLYEQYF. CDR3 in DNA: TGTGCCTGGAGTTTAGGGAATTTGTACGAGCAGTACTTC.